The clone carrying this TCR beta chain was seen repeatedly, ten times or more. What it binds is unknown. This sample was taken from a study of T-cell memory formation after mild COVID-19. Notes on the study in general: The second-wave clones peaking on day 37 were not confirmed as SARS-CoV-2-specific.

The authors produced TCR alpha and TCR beta cDNA libraries with sample barcodes and UMIs by 5'RACE using constant-segment primers. TCRdb ran MiXCR on the 5' RACE reads and lists one entry per CDR3 protein. The sample yields roughly 86,000 distinct CDR3 sequences, roughly an eighth seen once. This CDR3 has 13 residues. V was pared by 8 bases and J by 9 bases, with 10 bases of the junction left unmatched. The receptor comes from an adult woman who had mild COVID-19 (a few samples of this study predate the infection). Cell type and time point are not known. Sequencing input: PBMCs or a T cell subset sorted from them (not recorded which). The V call is TRBV12-3 or TRBV12-4, the J call TRBJ2-7; the match to TRBD1 covers 10 bases. The CDR3 nucleotides are TGTGCCAGCCTCAGGACAGGGGGTGATGGGCAGTACTTC. It is translated as CASLRTGGDGQYF.